The present T cell receptor (beta chain) was sequenced within a study of cytomegalovirus exposure and HLA in healthy donors. A multiplex PCR was run with 60 Vbeta primers and 13 Jbeta primers. The table came from immunoSEQ multiplex PCR; TCRdb's copy has only in-frame clones and leaves some out. The sample consists of approximately 200,000 clones, 82% of them appearing once. Germline V lookup: CDR1 SEHNR, CDR2 FQNEAQ (reference sequence). Trimming removed 5 bases from V and 2 bases from J; junction bases left unmatched: 8. The CDR3 totals 15 residues. This TCR was sampled from a boy younger than 10 in good health and CMV-seronegative. The specimen was PBMCs. This sequence joins TRBV7-9 and TRBJ1-2; 7 bases agree with TRBD1. The CDR3 reads CASSLQTGPNYGYTF. The CDR3 DNA follows: TGTGCCAGCAGCCTACAGACAGGGCCGAACTATGGCTACACCTTC.